Below, 25 T cell receptor beta chains from the same sample are listed, as sequenced in a study of sequential checkpoint blockade in melanoma. Data came from immunoSEQ multiplex PCR; TCRdb stores just in-frame clones and leaves some out. The table includes some 9,300 clones, approximately 80% detected once. The treatment here: randomized to nivolumab then ipilimumab (arm A) or the reverse (arm B). The sample in question was CD8+ T cells sorted from blood (inferred from file names), obtained from a patient given nivolumab and ipilimumab in sequence. The receptors were gathered from a human donor with melanoma.

The rearrangement joins TRBV30 to TRBJ1-2; D unclear. Trimming took 1 base from V and 1 from J, leaving 10 bases between them. The germline V gene has CDR1 GTSNPN and CDR2 SVGIG (reference sequence). This CDR3 comprises 14 residues. The CDR3 sequence is CAWSGTANNYGYTF. The CDR3 DNA follows: TGTGCCTGGAGTGGAACAGCCAATAACTATGGCTACACCTTC.

This clone was counted only a few times. A much more abundant neighbour one base away suggests this may be a read error. The rearrangement uses TRBV5-1 and TRBJ2-6; 7 nucleotides match TRBD1. CDR3 length equals 15 residues. The trim removed 7 bases at V and 10 bases at J, leaving 14 bases unmatched. From germline, CDR1 is SGHRS and CDR2 YFSETQ. CDR3 protein: CASCRWGTEENVLTF. CDR3 bases: TGCGCCAGCTGCCGATGGGGGACAGAGGAGAACGTCCTGACTTTC.

This sequence joins TRBV27 and TRBJ1-4, with D possibly being TRBD1 (6 bases). The CDR3 runs 13 residues. Germline CDR1 and CDR2: MNHEY and SMNVEV (reference sequence). Trimming removed 7 bases at V and 8 bases at J, with 14 bases between. The CDR3 bases are TGTGCCAGCATGAGGGGGTCTGGAGAAAAACTGTTTTTT. Protein sequence: CASMRGSGEKLFF.

The chain is built from TRBV6-1 and TRBJ2-7; a possible D gene is TRBD2 (5 bases). Germline values: CDR1 MNHNS, CDR2 SASEGT. The V and J ends lost 2 bases and 1 base respectively, with 9 bases between them. This CDR3 region has 14 residues. This CDR3 reads CASSERGWSYEQYF. As DNA, the CDR3 is TGTGCCAGCAGTGAACGAGGGTGGTCCTACGAGCAGTACTTC.

The genes are TRBV5-6 and TRBJ2-7; perhaps TRBD2 as D (6 bases). V lost 0 bases to trimming and J lost 6 bases, with 13 bases between them. CDR1 is SGHDT, CDR2 YYEEEE, per germline. The CDR3 has 14 amino acids. DNA for the CDR3: TGTGCCAGCAGCTTGGATGGGGAGGTTTTCGAGCAGTACTTC. Translation gives CASSLDGEVFEQYF.

V and J are TRBV28 and TRBJ1-3; TRBD1 is a possible D gene (5 bases). The germline CDR1 and CDR2 sequences are MDHEN and SYDVKM. Trimming stripped 7 bases from V and 2 bases from J, with 12 bases between. There are 14 residues in the CDR3. In DNA, the CDR3 is TGTGCCAGCACCCTAGGGACTCCTGGAAACACCATATATTTT. This sequence encodes CASTLGTPGNTIYF.

This clone qualifies as medium-sized. The rearrangement links TRBV6-5 to TRBJ1-3; D not certain. Germline V lookup: CDR1 MNHEY, CDR2 SVGAGI. The V end was cut by 0 bases, the J end by 2 bases, with 5 bases between. The CDR3 is 14 amino acids. CDR3 region: CASSYSTPGNTIYF. In DNA form, the CDR3 reads TGTGCCAGCAGTTACTCTACACCTGGAAACACCATATATTTT.

This CDR3 reads CASKVTSGGSEQYF. CDR3 coding DNA: TGTGCCAGCAAAGTCACTAGCGGGGGAAGCGAGCAGTACTTC. The rearrangement uses TRBV6-5 and TRBJ2-7, with TRBD2 matching 11 bases. The V gene's germline CDR1 is MNHEY and CDR2 SVGAGI. J lost 6 bases, V lost 7 bases, and 8 bases had no gene match. CDR3 length equals 14 residues.

The chain recombines TRBV27 with TRBJ1-2; tentative D call: TRBD1 (6 bases). The germline CDR1 and CDR2 sequences are MNHEY and SMNVEV (reference sequence). V gave up 3 bases and J gave up 4 bases, with 12 bases separating them. The CDR3 loop spans 14 amino acids. The CDR3 DNA is TGTGCCAGCAGTTTTGGGCCAGGGGCCTATGGCTACACCTTC. Translation: CASSFGPGAYGYTF.

A single count supports this clone. The rearrangement links TRBV28 to TRBJ1-6; D perhaps matches TRBD1 (5 bases). Trimming pared 6 bases from V and 10 bases from J, leaving 22 bases between. CDR3 length: 16 amino acids. Germline V gene sequence: CDR1 MDHEN, CDR2 SYDVKM. The DNA for the CDR3 is TGTGCCAGCAGCACTACGACGGGACGGGGGGACTCACCCCTCCACTTT. Translating it yields CASSTTTGRGDSPLHF.

This chain's CDR3 is CASSPGPETAISNQPQHF. The CDR3 bases are TGTGCCAGCAGCCCTGGACCTGAGACAGCCATAAGCAATCAGCCCCAGCATTTT. The V gene is TRBV5-6, the J gene TRBJ1-5, with D maybe TRBD1 (5 bases). V was pared by 4 bases and J by 1 base, with 21 bases between. The V gene's germline CDR1 is SGHDT and CDR2 YYEEEE. CDR3 length equals 18 residues.

This chain connects TRBV4-3 to TRBJ2-7; 8 bases are a match to TRBD2. The trim removed 0 bases at V and 1 base at J, leaving 5 bases unmatched. Germline loops: CDR1 LGHNA, CDR2 YSLEER. The CDR3 is made up of 16 amino acids. CDR3 sequence (DNA): TGCGCCAGCAGCCAAGATAGTGAGCGGGGGTCCTACGAGCAGTACTTC. Amino acids: CASSQDSERGSYEQYF.

The chain is built from TRBV7-8 and TRBJ1-5; 7 nucleotides line up with TRBD1. V lost 5 bases to trimming and J lost 2 bases; unmatched junction nucleotides: 9. The CDR3 length is 16 residues. Germline CDR1 reads SGHVS; CDR2 reads FQNEAQ. CDR3 sequence reads: CASSPRRGLGNQPQHF. CDR3 nucleotide sequence: TGTGCCAGCAGCCCTAGGAGGGGGCTCGGCAATCAGCCCCAGCATTTT.

CDR3 sequence reads: CASSQVRQGDDEQYF. DNA of the CDR3: TGCGCCAGCAGCCAAGTCCGACAGGGGGACGACGAGCAGTACTTC. The rearrangement joins TRBV4-3 to TRBJ2-7; 9 bases line up with TRBD1. There are 15 residues in the CDR3. Trimming cost V 1 base and J 5 bases; bases outside gene matches: 6. The V gene's germline CDR1 is LGHNA and CDR2 YSLEER.

The chain has TRBV19 and TRBJ1-1; the match to TRBD1 covers 7 bases. Germline CDR1 reads LNHDA; CDR2 reads SQIVND (reference sequence). The V segment lost 5 bases and the J segment 0 bases; nucleotides outside the gene matches: 9. CDR3 size: 16 residues. DNA of the CDR3: TGTGCCAGTAGTCTCGAAGGGACAGCCATGAACACTGAAGCTTTCTTT. Protein product: CASSLEGTAMNTEAFF.

This clone was seen a handful of times. The chain recombines TRBV4-2 with TRBJ1-4; 7 bases match TRBD1. Losses at the gene ends were 5 bases for V and 5 bases for J; bases not matched to a gene: 5. This CDR3 is built from 14 residues. Per germline, CDR1 LGHNA and CDR2 YNFKEQ. The CDR3 spells CASSSGTANEKLFF. DNA for the CDR3: TGTGCCAGCAGCTCCGGGACAGCGAATGAAAAACTGTTTTTT.

The rearrangement links TRBV9 to TRBJ1-2; D is unclear. This CDR3 region has 15 residues. Between the trimmed V and J ends, which lost 4 bases and 7 bases, there was a span of 20 bases. Germline lookup yields CDR1 SGDLS and CDR2 YYNGEE. The CDR3 bases are TGTGCCAGCAGCCCAGACACGAGCGGGTTACGTGGCTACACCTTC. The encoded protein is CASSPDTSGLRGYTF.

V is TRBV4-2 and J is TRBJ1-4, with D possibly matching TRBD1 (5 bases). V was cut by 3 bases and J by 2 bases, with 16 bases left in between. CDR3 size: 17 residues. The germline gives CDR1 LGHNA, CDR2 YNFKEQ. The CDR3 loop is CASSQAPLGATNEKLFF. The CDR3 coding sequence is TGTGCCAGCAGCCAGGCACCGTTAGGGGCGACTAATGAAAAACTGTTTTTT.

This clone was observed a few times. The CDR3 coding sequence is TGTGCCAGCTCACCACCTGCGGGGCTCAGGCCCTACGAGCAGTACTTC. Its protein product is CASSPPAGLRPYEQYF. The chain is built from TRBV18 and TRBJ2-7, with a tentative D call TRBD2 (6 bases). V lost 0 bases, J lost 2 bases, and 14 bases lay in between. This CDR3 is built from 16 residues. Germline V CDR1 and CDR2: KGHSH, LQKENI.

Only one count was recorded for this clone. The rearrangement links TRBV28 to TRBJ1-1; D unresolved. Trimming stripped 9 bases from V and 4 bases from J, with 18 bases between. Per the germline V gene, CDR1 is MDHEN and CDR2 is SYDVKM. The CDR3 length is 14 residues. CDR3: CASSLRAGSTEAFF. The CDR3 nucleotides are TGTGCCAGTTCCTTACGGGCGGGGAGCACTGAAGCTTTCTTT.

The chain links TRBV29-1 to TRBJ1-4; perhaps TRBD1 as D (6 bases). The CDR3 runs 13 residues. The V gene lost 4 bases and the J gene lost 5 bases, with 11 bases spanning the gap. In germline, CDR1 is SQVTM, CDR2 ANQGSEA. CDR3 in DNA: TGCAGCGTTGCGGACAGTGAGAATGAAAAACTGTTTTTT. As protein: CSVADSENEKLFF.

The rearrangement joins TRBV18 to TRBJ2-6; possibly TRBD1 for D (6 bases). CDR3 length: 19 amino acids. V shed 3 bases and J shed 5 bases, with 23 bases lying between them. Per the germline V gene, CDR1 is KGHSH and CDR2 is LQKENI. CDR3 residues: CASSPQRDIYKSRANVLTF. The CDR3 nucleotides are TGTGCCAGCTCACCGCAACGGGACATTTACAAAAGTCGGGCCAACGTCCTGACTTTC.

The CDR3, as DNA: TGTGCCAGCAGTTACGGGTCAGGGATTAGTAACTATGGCTACACCTTC. This encodes CASSYGSGISNYGYTF. This chain uses TRBV6-5 with TRBJ1-2; D perhaps matches TRBD1 (5 bases). V lost 2 bases, J lost 1 base, and 14 bases lay in between. CDR3 length: 16 residues. Germline CDR1 MNHEY, CDR2 SVGAGI.

The chain has TRBV30 and TRBJ2-1, with D possibly being TRBD1 (5 bases). Trimming removed 0 bases at V and 5 bases at J, with 23 bases between. Germline V CDR1 and CDR2: GTSNPN, SVGIG (reference sequence). CDR3 length equals 18 residues. CDR3 nucleotide sequence: TGTGCCTGGAGTGTACTCGTTACTACAGGAATAGGCCACAATGAGCAGTTCTTC. Translation: CAWSVLVTTGIGHNEQFF.

A word on this clone: A junction boundary mismatches the germline segment, possibly from a read error. Other DNA sequences in this specimen translate into the identical CDR3. V and J are TRBV5-8 and TRBJ2-7; tentative D call: TRBD1 (7 bases). Germline V gives CDR1 SGHTS, CDR2 YDEGEE. This CDR3 has 15 amino acids. In DNA form, the CDR3 reads TGCGCCAGCAGCCAAGACCAGGGGGGAAGCTACGAGCAGTACTTC. Translated, it gives CASSQDQGGSYEQYF.